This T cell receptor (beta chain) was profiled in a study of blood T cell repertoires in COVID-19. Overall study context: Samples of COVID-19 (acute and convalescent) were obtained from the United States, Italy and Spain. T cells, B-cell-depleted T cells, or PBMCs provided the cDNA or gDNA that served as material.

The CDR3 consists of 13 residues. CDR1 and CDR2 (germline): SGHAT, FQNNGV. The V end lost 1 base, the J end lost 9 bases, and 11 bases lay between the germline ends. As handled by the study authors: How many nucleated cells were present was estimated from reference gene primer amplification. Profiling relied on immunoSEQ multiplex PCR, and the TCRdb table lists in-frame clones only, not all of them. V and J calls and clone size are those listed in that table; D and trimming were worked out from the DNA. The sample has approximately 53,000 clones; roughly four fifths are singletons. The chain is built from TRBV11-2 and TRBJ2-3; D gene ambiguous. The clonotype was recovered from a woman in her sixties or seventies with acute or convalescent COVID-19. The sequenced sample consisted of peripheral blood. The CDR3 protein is CASSLVEVGTQYF. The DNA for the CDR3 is TGTGCCAGCAGCTTAGTAGAGGTCGGGACGCAGTATTTT.